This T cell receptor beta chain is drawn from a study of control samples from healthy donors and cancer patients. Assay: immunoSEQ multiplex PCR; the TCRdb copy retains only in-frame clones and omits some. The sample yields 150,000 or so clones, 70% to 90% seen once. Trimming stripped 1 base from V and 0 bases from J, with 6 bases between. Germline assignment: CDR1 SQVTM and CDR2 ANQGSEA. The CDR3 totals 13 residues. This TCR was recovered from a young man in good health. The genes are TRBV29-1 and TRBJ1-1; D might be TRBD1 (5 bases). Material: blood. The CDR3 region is CSVEGTLNTEAFF. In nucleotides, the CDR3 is TGCAGCGTTGAAGGGACATTGAACACTGAAGCTTTCTTT.